This record looks at one T cell receptor beta chain sequence and its context. Its antigen is as yet unknown. The junction differs from germline at one of its ends, possibly a read error. The table came from immunoSEQ multiplex PCR; TCRdb's copy has only in-frame clones and leaves some out. The sample comprises around 220,000 clones, approximately 94% of which are singletons, and about 1.5% rests with the top ten. This record comes from a study of T cell responses to AZD1222 COVID-19 vaccine. Germline V CDR1 and CDR2: MGHRA, YSYEKL. The CDR3 loop spans 12 amino acids. Study-wide points: Clonal diversity was possibly underestimated, and the donors were mostly white British, with more females.

This receptor was identified in an adult who received the MenACWY meningococcal vaccine as a control. This sample comprised peripheral blood, obtained 28 days after the second dose of the MenACWY control vaccine. The rearrangement uses TRBV4-1 and TRBJ1-2, with D possibly being TRBD1 (5 bases). DNA for the CDR3: TGCGCCAGCAGCCAAGCAGGAGGGGCCCGGAGCTTC. It codes for CASSQAGGARSF.